One and the same sample provided the 10 T cell receptor beta chains below, sequenced in a study of cytomegalovirus exposure and HLA in healthy donors. With 60 Vbeta and 13 Jbeta primers, the PCR was carried out. Clones were read by immunoSEQ multiplex PCR, and TCRdb kept only the in-frame ones, dropping some. In the table there are just over 150,000 clones, 80% to 90% of which are singletons. The sample consisted of PBMCs. These receptors came from a man aged 18 to 30 in good health and CMV-seropositive.

The V and J genes are TRBV11-3 and TRBJ1-1; TRBD1 might be the D (5 bases). V lost 1 base, J lost 4 bases, and 19 bases lay in between. CDR3 length equals 17 residues. Germline V gene data show CDR1 as SGHNT and CDR2 as YENEEA. The CDR3, as DNA: TGTGCCAGCAGCTTAGGGCAGGCGGGGCGAGGCGGCACTGAAGCTTTCTTT. It codes for CASSLGQAGRGGTEAFF.

V and J are TRBV7-8 and TRBJ2-2; no reliable D call. This CDR3 contains 15 residues. Germline V gene lookup returns CDR1 SGHVS and CDR2 FQNEAQ. V lost 3 bases and J 0 bases, leaving 8 bases between the germline ends. CDR3 protein: CASSFGRANTGELFF. For the CDR3, the DNA is TGTGCCAGCAGCTTCGGTCGTGCGAACACCGGGGAGCTGTTTTTT.

A single count supports this clone. V and J are TRBV7-2 and TRBJ1-2; weak D call: TRBD1 (5 bases). The CDR3 is made up of 14 amino acids. Trimming took 4 bases from V and 3 from J, leaving 12 bases between them. Germline CDR1 SGHTA, CDR2 FQGNSA. The CDR3 bases are TGTGCCAGCAGCTCCTATAGGGGTGACTATGGCTACACCTTC. As protein: CASSSYRGDYGYTF.

This chain joins TRBV4-2 and TRBJ2-2; 11 nucleotides align to TRBD2. V was clipped by 2 bases and J by 3 bases; unmatched bases: 8. The CDR3 is 18 residues long. Germline loops: CDR1 LGHNA, CDR2 YNFKEQ. DNA of the CDR3: TGTGCCAGCAGCCAATCCATAGCGGGGGGGCTAGACACCGGGGAGCTGTTTTTT. Translating it yields CASSQSIAGGLDTGELFF.

This clone showed up just a few times. J is TRBJ2-3 and V is TRBV6-4; 11 nucleotides match TRBD2. The trim removed 0 bases at V and 5 bases at J, leaving 4 bases unmatched. The germline V gene has CDR1 MRHNA and CDR2 SNTAGT. The CDR3 is 16 residues long. As DNA, the CDR3 is TGTGCCAGCAGTGACTCTTCGACTAGCGGGGTAGATACGCAGTATTTT. Amino acids: CASSDSSTSGVDTQYF.

By share of the sample, this clone is medium-sized. This chain links TRBV9 with TRBJ1-5, with TRBD1 matching over 8 bases. This CDR3 spans 15 amino acids. Germline trimming cut 3 bases from V and 1 base from J; bases unmatched to any gene: 3. Germline assignment: CDR1 SGDLS and CDR2 YYNGEE. CDR3 nucleotides: TGTGCCAGCAGCGAAGGGACAGGAAGCAATCAGCCCCAGCATTTT. Residues: CASSEGTGSNQPQHF.

The chain couples TRBV2 to TRBJ2-1; TRBD1 matches at 10 bases. V lost 7 bases, J lost 12 bases, and 6 bases stayed unmatched. The CDR3 loop spans 12 amino acids. The germline gives CDR1 SNHLY, CDR2 FYNNEI. The CDR3 loop is CASMGQGPLQFF. The CDR3 DNA is TGTGCCAGCATGGGACAGGGGCCCCTGCAGTTCTTC.

The chain joins TRBV2 to TRBJ2-5; 10 nucleotides match TRBD1. J gave up 2 bases and V 7 bases, and 10 bases lay outside the gene matches. Germline V lookup: CDR1 SNHLY, CDR2 FYNNEI. The CDR3 loop spans 16 amino acids. CDR3 nucleotides: TGTGCCAGCAATCGAGGGGGGACAGGGGCACAAGAGACCCAGTACTTC. Its translation: CASNRGGTGAQETQYF. Full variable domain (missing parts from reference TRBV2 and TRBJ2-5): EPEVTQTPSHQVTQMGQEVILRCVPISNHLYFYWYRQILGQKVEFLVSFYNNEISEKSEIFDDQFSVERPDGSNFTLKIRSTKLEDSAMYFCASNRGGTGAQETQYFGPGTRLLVL.

The chain couples TRBV9 to TRBJ2-6; 11 bases are shared with TRBD1. The CDR3 spans 18 residues. The junction had 4 bases not matched to a gene; V was cut back by 0 bases and J by 2 bases. Germline-derived CDR1 and CDR2 are SGDLS and YYNGEE. The CDR3 region is CASSVGPGQGAGANVLTF. The CDR3 bases are TGTGCCAGCAGCGTAGGCCCGGGACAGGGGGCTGGGGCCAACGTCCTGACTTTC.

This sequence joins TRBV2 and TRBJ2-5, with TRBD2 matching over 13 bases. CDR1 and CDR2 from the germline V gene are SNHLY and FYNNEI. The CDR3 totals 17 residues. V lost 6 bases, J lost 5 bases, and 12 bases stayed unmatched. The CDR3 DNA sequence: TGTGCCAGCAGGGACGATAAACTAGCGGGGGGGCCCGAGACCCAGTACTTC. This encodes CASRDDKLAGGPETQYF. Together with reference TRBV2 and TRBJ2-5, the CDR3 gives the full variable domain: EPEVTQTPSHQVTQMGQEVILRCVPISNHLYFYWYRQILGQKVEFLVSFYNNEISEKSEIFDDQFSVERPDGSNFTLKIRSTKLEDSAMYFCASRDDKLAGGPETQYFGPGTRLLVL.